A single sample gave rise to the 10 T cell receptor beta chains below, sequenced in a study of shared clonotypes between healthy human individuals. Sequenced by immunoSEQ multiplex PCR; TCRdb stores in-frame clones only, minus some. The sample contains more than 850,000 clones, around three quarters of which appear only once. Input material: memory CD4+ T cells from PBMCs. Subset in this sample: CD45RA-negative fraction. Source of these receptors: a man aged 18 to 35 in good health. Some clones in this sample may be carry-over from other donors' samples.

CDR3 sequence reads: CASSSNRVSGELFF. The CDR3 DNA reads as TGTGCCAGCAGCTCGAACAGGGTATCCGGGGAGCTGTTTTTT. The V gene is TRBV7-8, the J gene TRBJ2-2; D is perhaps TRBD1 (6 bases). Germline CDR1 reads SGHVS; CDR2 reads FQNEAQ. The CDR3 spans 14 residues. Trimming pared 4 bases from V and 6 bases from J, leaving 12 bases between.

The sample holds many counts of this clone. The V and J genes are TRBV9 and TRBJ1-1; D is unresolved. V lost 4 bases and J 1 base, leaving 8 bases between the germline ends. The CDR3 runs to 13 residues. CDR1 and CDR2 (germline): SGDLS, YYNGEE. The CDR3 DNA follows: TGTGCCAGCAGCCTTCAGGAGAACACTGAAGCTTTCTTT. Encoded protein: CASSLQENTEAFF.

This clone came up once. V is TRBV6-6 and J is TRBJ2-1; TRBD2 matches at 12 bases. This CDR3 is built from 15 residues. Trimming removed 2 bases from V and 10 bases from J; junction bases left unmatched: 6. CDR1 and CDR2 from the germline V gene are MNHNY and SVGAGI (reference sequence). The CDR3 protein is CASSYGSTSGREQFF. For the CDR3, the DNA is TGTGCCAGCAGTTACGGGTCGACTAGCGGGAGAGAGCAGTTCTTC.

This chain uses TRBV6-5 with TRBJ2-1; D remains unclear. CDR3 length: 11 amino acids. V lost 2 bases and J 12 bases, leaving 8 bases between the germline ends. Germline-derived CDR1 and CDR2 are MNHEY and SVGAGI. CDR3 in DNA: TGTGCCAGCAGTTACAAAGGTTTGCAGTTCTTC. Amino acid sequence: CASSYKGLQFF.

CDR3 coding DNA: TGTGCCAGCAGCCAGAGCTCCCACGGGGAAAAACTGTTTTTT. Protein sequence: CASSQSSHGEKLFF. This sequence joins TRBV7-2 and TRBJ1-4; D is unclear. CDR1 and CDR2 from the germline V gene are SGHTA and FQGNSA. The CDR3 is 14 amino acids. The V gene lost 5 bases and the J gene lost 8 bases, with 15 bases spanning the gap. The variable domain in full, with the rest retrieved from reference TRBV7-2 and TRBJ1-4, is GAGVSQSPSNKVTEKGKDVELRCDPISGHTALYWYRQSLGQGLEFLIYFQGNSAPDKSGLPSDRFSAERTGGSVSTLTIQRTQQEDSAVYLCASSQSSHGEKLFFGSGTQLSVL.

J is TRBJ2-3 and V is TRBV4-3; no clear D gene. V was trimmed by 0 bases and J by 5 bases, leaving 6 bases between them. There are 13 residues in the CDR3. Germline lookup yields CDR1 LGHNA and CDR2 YSLEER. CDR3 sequence: CASSQESRDTQYF. DNA for the CDR3: TGCGCCAGCAGCCAAGAATCTCGAGATACGCAGTATTTT.

A remark on this clone: This sample includes further DNA sequences coding for the same CDR3. V gene TRBV29-1 combines with J gene TRBJ1-1; maybe TRBD1 (5 bases). The V end lost 1 base, the J end lost 0 bases, and 6 bases lay between the germline ends. This CDR3 has 13 residues. Germline V gives CDR1 SQVTM, CDR2 ANQGSEA. CDR3 region: CSVEGQMNTEAFF. The CDR3 nucleotides read TGCAGCGTTGAAGGACAGATGAACACTGAAGCTTTCTTT.

This chain links TRBV9 with TRBJ2-1, with 12 bases fitting TRBD2. Germline assignment: CDR1 SGDLS and CDR2 YYNGEE. Losses at the gene ends were 2 bases for V and 4 bases for J; bases not matched to a gene: 7. This CDR3 is 17 amino acids long. The CDR3 here is CASSVTTSGRLYNEQFF. For the CDR3, the DNA is TGTGCCAGCAGCGTTACCACTAGCGGGAGGCTTTACAATGAGCAGTTCTTC.

The chain joins TRBV4-2 to TRBJ1-5; D is undetermined. The CDR3 is made up of 15 amino acids. The germline V gene encodes CDR1 LGHNA and CDR2 YNFKEQ. V dropped 0 bases and J dropped 3 bases, with 9 bases sitting between them. The CDR3 reads CASSQDRGVNQPQHF. Written as DNA, the CDR3 is TGTGCCAGCAGCCAAGATCGTGGAGTCAATCAGCCCCAGCATTTT.

The V and J genes are TRBV28 and TRBJ2-3; D perhaps matches TRBD1 (5 bases). Trimming cost V 8 bases and J 0 bases, with 12 bases left between them. This CDR3 is 14 amino acids long. Looked up from germline, CDR1 is MDHEN and CDR2 is SYDVKM. CDR3 nucleotides: TGTGCCAGCCATCACAGGTCTAGCACAGATACGCAGTATTTT. The encoded protein is CASHHRSSTDTQYF.